This TCR beta chain was retrieved from a study of cytomegalovirus exposure and HLA in healthy donors (dated by TCRdb to 2015 to 2018). In the study overall: An earlier analysis of more than 550 of the donors reported approximately 280 Gb of sequence data and 117 million unique TCR beta sequences obtained from around 180 million T cells. Roughly 310 gigabases of sequencing data and 78 million or so unique TCR sequences were included in an early release covering several hundred HLA-typed donors. Of the roughly 400 genotyped donors, approximately 82% fell in the genetic ancestry cluster associated with self-reported Caucasian donors. The aim of the study was to test whether cataloging public T cell receptors could identify signatures of past pathogen exposure. Using immunosequencing, the study profiled T cell repertoires from 550 to 750 subjects and related those repertoires to cytomegalovirus serostatus. In addition to the first cohort of 666 subjects, a separate validation cohort of some 120 different subjects was used. High-throughput TCR immunosequencing, statistical association of individual TCRs with disease status, and machine learning were combined to predict cytomegalovirus infection status. A later analysis re-analyzed previously published TCR beta repertoires from 660 or so donors and added high-resolution HLA genotyping to study TCR occurrence patterns. In the later analysis, no new phenotypic data were used to find candidate immune exposures; instead, reliance was placed on TCR beta sequences and their occurrence across donors. An earlier analysis of about 600 of the donors used high-throughput TCR beta sequencing to judge whether each TCR beta V gene segment behaved as functional or pseudogenic. Alongside the repertoire data, information on donor age, sex, ethnicity and CMV serostatus was compiled. A later genetic analysis used genome-wide SNP genotypes for about 60% of the 666 donors, treating that subset as a discovery cohort. Every discovery cohort repertoire had been produced on one sequencing platform. Both class I and class II loci were covered by HLA typing, at four-digit resolution. Typing coverage differed by locus: A, B, C, DRB1 and DQB1 were typed in about 620-640 donors, DQA1 in around 500, DPA1 in 600 to 610, and DPB1 in around 440. Five DR-DQ haplotypes were handled as single units for association and clustering because linkage in the cohort was strong. On average, roughly 240,000 unique TCR beta nucleotide sequences were sequenced per donor among a few hundred genotyped donors of the cohort, with around 19% of those sequences being non-productive.

Via the germline V gene (reference sequence), CDR1 is GTSNPN and CDR2 SVGIG. Spanning cysteine to phenylalanine, the CDR3 consists of 12 amino acids. Only the CDR3 DNA is retained, 36 bases long and in frame from the first base. On this clone: The target of this receptor is not known. At one end, the junction sequence differs from germline, possibly due to a read error.

The cohort was made up of under 800 healthy bone marrow donors. All cohort members were sampled while nominally healthy, although unrecorded immune exposures were likely present. The donor was CMV seronegative and belonged to the group of more than 300 seronegative cohort members. A peripheral blood sample was collected from each donor, and TCR beta sequencing was performed on peripheral blood mononuclear cells. The Qiagen DNeasy Blood Extraction Kit was used to extract genomic DNA from the blood cell samples. Library preparation used the immunoSEQ multiplex PCR assay. A mixture of 60 forward primers for TCR Vbeta segments and 13 reverse primers for TCR Jbeta segments was used in the multiplex PCR. Amplification of the CDR3 region of rearranged TCR beta genes was performed with a multiplex PCR assay on genomic DNA. The Illumina HiSeq System was used to sequence the amplified TCR beta libraries as 87-base-pair reads. The original methods were these. A later analysis tallied roughly 76 million unique TCR beta chains across the 666 repertoires, and approximately 12 million of those chains were shared by two or more donors. Raw reads were error-corrected and collapsed into unique sequences with a nearest-neighbor algorithm that merged closely related sequences to remove PCR and sequencing errors. To assign V, D and J gene segments, CDR3 sequences were aligned to IMGT reference sequences. For a sequence to be retained, a match of at least six nucleotides to both a V gene segment and a J gene segment was required. Rearrangements were classified as productive when the CDR3 lacked stop codons and remained in frame with V and J, and all other rearrangements were classified as non-productive. CDR3 was defined according to IMGT convention as the region running from the second conserved V-encoded cysteine to the conserved J-encoded phenylalanine. Sequences without an unambiguous match to a single V gene segment were excluded from the earlier analysis of 500 to 700 of the donors. An earlier analysis of almost 600 of the donors classified V segments as functional when productive rearrangements were above 56.7% and as segregating when the standard deviation between donors was above 5%. To diagnose cytomegalovirus status from the catalog of TCR beta chain sequences, a statistical classification framework was built. In a later analysis, TCR nucleotide sequences were compared against IMGT/GENE-DB human TR gene sequences so that V and J genes could be assigned. A later analysis assigned CDR3 sequences and most-parsimonious VDJ recombination scenarios with the TCRdist pipeline. In a later analysis, each TCR beta chain was defined by its CDR3 amino acid sequence together with its V-gene family, and reads without a unique V-gene family were excluded. A later analysis removed 500 to 600 highly shared, low-generation-probability nucleotide sequences to deal with suspected cross-contamination and a sequencing artifact. A later analysis calculated a clonal expansion index for each public chain from normalized within-repertoire ranks of inferred template counts. A later analysis computed generation probabilities with a VDJ recombination model fitted to out-of-frame rearrangements, and checked the results against IGoR. In a later analysis, TCR-TCR, TCR-HLA and TCR-CMV co-occurrence was scored with hypergeometric tests, and a repertoire-size bias correction was applied to TCR pairs. A later analysis estimated false discovery rates by permuting HLA or CMV assignments 20 times. In a later analysis, co-occurring TCRs were grouped using DBSCAN, and TCRdist sequence similarity was added for clustering within HLA-allele-positive subsets. Co-occurrence clustering excluded repertoires with fewer than 30,000 or more than 120,000 public chains, plus five with anomalous nucleotide sharing. TCRdb stores this immuneACCESS table with in-frame sequences only. Part of the clones is absent; in the studies checked, under half of the shortfall reflects unresolved V genes, and no reason is known for the rest. That table is the source of V, J and clone size, and D and trimming were worked out from the DNA. The sample contains 70,000 to 95,000 clones, around 81% of them found a single time. The top ten clonotypes cover 1.6% of the sample.

Broader findings and caveats from the paper: Because counts were too low, fewer than 20 rarely observed V segments, including chromosome 9 orphons, were excluded from the earlier analysis of fewer than 650 of the donors. Roughly uniform sequencing depth across donors was assumed in presence/absence analyses, although this assumption may not hold. A further reported finding was that TCR beta sequences accurately predicted the HLA-A and HLA-B alleles for most subjects in the first cohort. At a false discovery rate of 0.05, a later analysis linked about 16,000 TCR beta sequences to specific HLA alleles. The study listed approximately 150 TCR beta chains as associated with cytomegalovirus. A few of the identified cytomegalovirus-associated TCR beta chains were confirmed in vitro to be specific for cytomegalovirus antigens. A cluster of highly shared sequence variants was judged likely to represent a technical artifact of the sequencing pipeline. According to a later analysis, most CMV-associated TCR beta chains appeared to be HLA-restricted, and the HLA associations seemed to be driven largely by CMV exposure. Because the 87-base-pair reads could not distinguish some IMGT-functional V segments, including TRBV6-2 and TRBV6-3, those segments were excluded. The classifier was reported to diagnose cytomegalovirus status with high specificity and sensitivity in both the original and validation cohorts. A later analysis reported that several top co-occurrence clusters appeared linked to parvovirus B19, influenza, CMV and Epstein-Barr virus. Compared with equally common non-associated chains, HLA-associated TCR beta chains in a later analysis were more clonally expanded and had lower generation probabilities. In an earlier analysis of under 600 of the donors, most TCR beta V segments were observed in productive rearrangements about 90% or about 30% of the time, broadly matching IMGT annotations. When HLA alleles, especially DR and DQ, strongly co-occurred, attributing TCR associations to individual alleles was difficult. This cohort had only TCR beta chains sequenced, and the lack of alpha or paired-chain data limited which features could be detected. Most TCR sequences were seen in very few donors, while some public TCRs were found in many individuals. Linkage disequilibrium might explain the correlated functional status among segregating V segments, but an unknown experimental factor could not be excluded. A later genetic analysis reported fewer N-insertions in productive TCRs among donors in an Asian-associated ancestry cluster than the roughly 700-donor mean. The only immune exposure information available for the cohort was CMV serostatus. It was suggested by the authors that the approach could potentially be generalized to other disease states and immunological phenotypes. An association between a missense DCLRE1C variant and V-gene and J-gene trimming of TCR beta chains was found in a later genetic analysis and replicated in an independent cohort. HLA typing was unavailable for some donors at each locus, so association tests used only the typed subset. According to a later analysis, TCR association rates differed among HLA loci, with DRB1 alleles showing the most associated TCRs and HLA-C alleles showing the fewest.

Here the chain combines TRBV30 and TRBJ1-4, with the D gene not confidently named. Sequences were obtained from PBMCs. The clonotype was recovered from a middle-aged man in good health and CMV-seronegative. The CDR3 corresponds to CAWSLPKEKLFF. Read as DNA, the sequence is TGTGCCTGGAGTCTACCTAAGGAAAAACTGTTTTTT.